This TCR beta chain is drawn from a study of Ad26.COV2.S vaccination and SARS-CoV-2 variants. The ends were cut back, 8 bases at V and 2 bases at J, with 9 bases in the middle. CDR3 size: 12 residues. The germline gives CDR1 SGHAT, CDR2 FQNNGV. Produced via immunoSEQ multiplex PCR; TCRdb's table is partial and in-frame only. The sample carries fewer than 900,000 clones, roughly 90% recorded once. The treatment was: some 19 received Ad26.COV2.S at low or high dose, single or two shots; roughly five received placebo; per-sample allocation not given. Collection of the samples took place on day 63 after the first injection of vaccine or placebo.

The clonotype was recovered from a person aged 18 to 59 who received the Ad26.COV2.S COVID-19 vaccine or a placebo. V and J are TRBV11-2 and TRBJ2-5; no definite D call. Sequenced material: peripheral blood, taken in a trial of Ad26.COV2.S vaccine versus placebo. The CDR3 reads CASRRSQETQYF. CDR3 DNA: TGTGCCAGCCGCCGGAGTCAAGAGACCCAGTACTTC. The whole variable domain, filled in from reference TRBV11-2 and TRBJ2-5, reads EAGVAQSPRYKIIEKRQSVAFWCNPISGHATLYWYQQILGQGPKLLIQFQNNGVVDDSQLPKDRFSAERLKGVDSTLKIQPAKLEDSAVYLCASRRSQETQYFGPGTRLLVL.